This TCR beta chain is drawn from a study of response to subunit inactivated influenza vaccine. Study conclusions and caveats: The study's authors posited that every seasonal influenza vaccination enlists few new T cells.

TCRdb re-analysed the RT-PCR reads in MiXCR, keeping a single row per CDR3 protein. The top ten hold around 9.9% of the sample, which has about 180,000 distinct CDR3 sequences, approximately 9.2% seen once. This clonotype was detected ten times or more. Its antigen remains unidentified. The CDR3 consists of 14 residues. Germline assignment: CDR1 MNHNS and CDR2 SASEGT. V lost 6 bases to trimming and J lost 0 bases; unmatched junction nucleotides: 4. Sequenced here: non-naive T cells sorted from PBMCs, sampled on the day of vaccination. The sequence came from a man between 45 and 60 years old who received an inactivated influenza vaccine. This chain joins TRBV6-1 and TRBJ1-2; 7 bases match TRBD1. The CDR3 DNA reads TGTGCCAGCAGCCCTGGACAGGCTAACTATGGCTACACCTTC. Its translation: CASSPGQANYGYTF.